These 29 T cell receptor beta chains share one sample of origin, sequenced in a study of blood T cells in healthy people across ages. A J-beta primer mix and a sample-barcoded 5' primer were used in a second PCR of roughly 7 to 12 cycles. TCRdb ran MiXCR on the 5' RACE reads and lists one entry per CDR3 protein. The data contain roughly 2 million distinct CDR3 sequences, around 50% of them singletons. The sample consisted of blood. The receptors stem from a woman aged 40 to 50 in good health.

The chain has TRBV20-1 and TRBJ2-1; D gene uncertain. The CDR3 extends over 12 amino acids. Trimming stripped 0 bases from V and 10 bases from J, with 10 bases between. Germline-derived CDR1 and CDR2 are DFQATT and SNEGSKA (reference sequence). The CDR3 here is CSAREGMGEQFF. The CDR3, as DNA: TGCAGTGCTAGAGAGGGGATGGGGGAGCAGTTCTTC.

The chain joins TRBV5-1 to TRBJ2-5; 9 bases match TRBD2. The germline gives CDR1 SGHRS, CDR2 YFSETQ. J gave up 11 bases and V 3 bases, and 11 bases lay outside the gene matches. This CDR3 region has 14 residues. This chain's CDR3 is CASSSRLAVNEQYF. In nucleotides, the CDR3 is TGCGCCAGCAGCTCCCGACTAGCGGTCAATGAGCAGTACTTC.

This clonotype turned up a few times. V usage is TRBV6-6 and J usage is TRBJ2-7; 11 nucleotides align to TRBD1. Germline assignment: CDR1 MNHNY and CDR2 SVGAGI (reference sequence). The V gene end was trimmed by 1 base and the J gene end by 4 bases; junction bases not matched to a gene: 3. The CDR3 covers 15 residues. CDR3 protein: CASSYFGQGAYEQYF. The CDR3 region has the DNA TGTGCCAGCAGTTACTTTGGACAGGGGGCGTACGAGCAGTACTTC.

V usage is TRBV29-1 and J usage is TRBJ2-7; D unresolved. V dropped 3 bases and J dropped 0 bases, with 12 bases sitting between them. Germline loops: CDR1 SQVTM, CDR2 ANQGSEA. This CDR3 has 14 amino acids. The CDR3 DNA follows: TGCAGCGTTGATAACCCTTCTCCCTCCTACGAGCAGTACTTC. Translation: CSVDNPSPSYEQYF.

V usage is TRBV10-2 and J usage is TRBJ2-7; no reliable D call. Deletions cut 0 bases from V and 10 bases from J, with 7 bases between. Germline CDR1 WSHSY, CDR2 SAAADI. The CDR3 extends over 11 amino acids. The CDR3: CASSESSLQYF. CDR3 in DNA: TGCGCCAGCAGTGAGTCGTCGCTACAGTACTTC.

This clonotype was detected only a few times. The gene calls are TRBV5-1 and TRBJ2-5, with D unresolved. V was pared by 5 bases and J by 2 bases, with 10 bases between. This CDR3 is built from 13 residues. Germline V lookup: CDR1 SGHRS, CDR2 YFSETQ. CDR3 sequence reads: CASRDQFQETQYF. DNA for the CDR3: TGCGCCAGCAGGGACCAGTTTCAAGAGACCCAGTACTTC.

Written as DNA, the CDR3 is TGTGCCAGCGGGTCCGTGTCTGGGGCCAACGTCCTGACTTTC. This translates into CASGSVSGANVLTF. The chain uses TRBV7-9 and TRBJ2-6; D remains unclear. The CDR3 extends over 14 amino acids. V lost 8 bases and J 1 base, leaving 9 bases between the germline ends. Germline V gives CDR1 SEHNR, CDR2 FQNEAQ (reference sequence).

The CDR3 spells CSAPPAGYGETQYF. The CDR3 DNA reads as TGCAGTGCTCCCCCCGCGGGGTATGGAGAGACCCAGTACTTC. The chain has TRBV20-1 and TRBJ2-5, with D tentatively TRBD2 (6 bases). CDR3 length equals 14 residues. CDR1 and CDR2 (germline): DFQATT, SNEGSKA (reference sequence). V was trimmed by 5 bases and J by 4 bases, leaving 17 bases between them.

V usage is TRBV20-1 and J usage is TRBJ2-7, with 7 bases fitting TRBD1. The CDR3 sequence is 14 residues long. The germline V gene has CDR1 DFQATT and CDR2 SNEGSKA (reference sequence). Losses at the gene ends were 6 bases for V and 3 bases for J; bases not matched to a gene: 11. In nucleotides, the CDR3 is TGCAGTGCCCAAACCCTGACAGGGAACTACGAGCAGTACTTC. Residues: CSAQTLTGNYEQYF.

CDR3 protein: CAIGPAAGYTF. CDR3 nucleotide sequence: TGTGCCATTGGGCCCGCTGCTGGCTACACCTTC. This chain connects TRBV10-3 to TRBJ1-2; D remains ambiguous. The CDR3 extends over 11 amino acids. CDR1 ENHRY and CDR2 SYGVKD come from the germline V gene. The ends were cut back, 9 bases at V and 7 bases at J, with 12 bases in the middle.

Only a few counts were recorded for this clonotype. This chain connects TRBV6-5 to TRBJ2-3; the match to TRBD1 covers 10 bases. Losses at the gene ends were 4 bases for V and 4 bases for J; bases not matched to a gene: 8. This CDR3 spans 16 amino acids. Germline lookup yields CDR1 MNHEY and CDR2 SVGAGI. CDR3 amino acids: CASSSGRTGGPDTQYF. As DNA, the CDR3 is TGTGCCAGCAGTTCCGGAAGGACAGGGGGTCCAGATACGCAGTATTTT.

There are many counts of this clonotype. The chain recombines TRBV29-1 with TRBJ2-6; possibly TRBD2 for D (5 bases). The CDR3 covers 14 residues. Per the germline V gene, CDR1 is SQVTM and CDR2 is ANQGSEA. V lost 4 bases and J 4 bases, leaving 11 bases between the germline ends. CDR3 bases: TGCAGCGTTGCAAAAGGGAGCGGGGCCAACGTCCTGACTTTC. It specifies CSVAKGSGANVLTF.

J is TRBJ1-4 and V is TRBV20-1; 7 bases align to TRBD1. There are 13 residues in the CDR3. The germline gives CDR1 DFQATT, CDR2 SNEGSKA (reference sequence). V lost 3 bases to trimming and J lost 4 bases; unmatched junction nucleotides: 2. In DNA form, the CDR3 reads TGCAGTGCTAGTACAGGGGTTAATGAAAAACTGTTTTTT. Translating it yields CSASTGVNEKLFF.

The chain is built from TRBV12-3 or TRBV12-4 and TRBJ1-2; maybe TRBD1 (5 bases). CDR3 length equals 15 residues. V was trimmed by 5 bases and J by 6 bases, leaving 19 bases between them. CDR3 protein: CASSPRDLGRNGYTF. The CDR3 region has the DNA TGTGCCAGCAGTCCTAGGGACCTTGGGCGTAATGGCTACACCTTC.

The chain is built from TRBV28 and TRBJ2-5; 11 bases align to TRBD2. V lost 6 bases, J lost 13 bases, and 13 bases stayed unmatched. The CDR3 length is 14 residues. Germline V CDR1 and CDR2: MDHEN, SYDVKM. The CDR3 loop reads CASSHWGSGGAWYF. In DNA, the CDR3 is TGTGCCAGCAGCCATTGGGGTAGCGGGGGGGCTTGGTACTTC.

The V call is TRBV2, the J call TRBJ2-7, with D perhaps being TRBD1 or TRBD2 (5 bases each). The CDR3 contains 12 residues. Germline lookup yields CDR1 SNHLY and CDR2 FYNNEI. V lost 7 bases and J 6 bases, leaving 13 bases between the germline ends. The chain's CDR3 is CASIIGTTEQYF. Here the CDR3 DNA reads TGTGCCAGCATCATAGGGACGACCGAGCAGTACTTC. Drawing the rest from reference TRBV2 and TRBJ2-7, the complete variable domain is EPEVTQTPSHQVTQMGQEVILRCVPISNHLYFYWYRQILGQKVEFLVSFYNNEISEKSEIFDDQFSVERPDGSNFTLKIRSTKLEDSAMYFCASIIGTTEQYFGPGTRLTVT.

The rearrangement links TRBV10-3 to TRBJ2-3; D perhaps matches TRBD2 (7 bases). The CDR3 is made up of 15 amino acids. Germline V lookup: CDR1 ENHRY, CDR2 SYGVKD. Trimming cost V 2 bases and J 3 bases, with 12 bases left between them. CDR3 coding DNA: TGTGCCATCAGTGAGAGGGGGGGGGATACAGATACGCAGTATTTT. This codes for CAISERGGDTDTQYF.

The chain links TRBV6-5 to TRBJ1-6, with TRBD1 matching 11 bases. In germline, CDR1 is MNHEY, CDR2 SVGAGI. The CDR3 is made up of 20 amino acids. Trimming at V came to 2 bases and at J to 11 bases, leaving 20 bases not matched to a gene. CDR3 protein: CASSYKFGQTRDRGKAPLHF. CDR3 nucleotides: TGTGCCAGCAGTTACAAGTTCGGTCAAACCCGGGACAGGGGGAAGGCACCCCTCCACTTT.

This clonotype was counted many times. The chain is built from TRBV28 and TRBJ2-1; 14 bases map to TRBD2. From germline, CDR1 is MDHEN and CDR2 SYDVKM. The CDR3 loop spans 18 amino acids. V lost 0 bases to trimming and J lost 3 bases; unmatched junction nucleotides: 4. CDR3 DNA: TGTGCCAGCAGTTTATGGGGGACTAGCGGGGGCCACTACAATGAGCAGTTCTTC. Protein sequence: CASSLWGTSGGHYNEQFF.

The V call is TRBV4-3, the J call TRBJ2-5; no firm D call. Germline CDR1 and CDR2: LGHNA and YSLEER. V dropped 0 bases and J dropped 3 bases, with 5 bases sitting between them. The CDR3 length is 13 residues. The chain's CDR3 is CASSQDWEETQYF. The CDR3 DNA is TGCGCCAGCAGCCAAGATTGGGAAGAGACCCAGTACTTC.

This clonotype was observed a few times. The rearrangement links TRBV7-8 to TRBJ2-1; 10 bases line up with TRBD2. Trimming cost V 3 bases and J 6 bases; bases outside gene matches: 8. This CDR3 has 16 amino acids. Germline V gives CDR1 SGHVS, CDR2 FQNEAQ. The CDR3 spells CASSFRSGGALNEQFF. CDR3 nucleotides: TGTGCCAGCAGCTTTAGAAGCGGGGGGGCTCTCAATGAGCAGTTCTTC.

V is TRBV27 and J is TRBJ2-1; tentative D call: TRBD1 (5 bases). The CDR3 has 16 residues. V lost 8 bases and J 4 bases, leaving 21 bases between the germline ends. Germline V gene lookup returns CDR1 MNHEY and CDR2 SMNVEV (reference sequence). The CDR3 sequence is CASASQQVAEYNEQFF. The CDR3 DNA is TGTGCCAGCGCATCACAACAGGTGGCGGAGTACAATGAGCAGTTCTTC.

V usage is TRBV6-6 and J usage is TRBJ2-7, with TRBD2 as a possible D gene (6 bases). This CDR3 has 17 amino acids. Per germline, CDR1 MNHNY and CDR2 SVGAGI (reference sequence). With 6 bases removed from V and 3 bases from J, the gap between germline ends came to 24 bases. The CDR3 reads CASRLLPWRGNDYEQYF. The CDR3 DNA reads TGTGCCAGCAGACTACTGCCCTGGAGGGGTAATGACTACGAGCAGTACTTC.

This clonotype was seen a handful of times. The chain recombines TRBV29-1 with TRBJ1-2, with 12 bases identical to TRBD1. Germline CDR1 SQVTM, CDR2 ANQGSEA. Trimming at V came to 6 bases and at J to 4 bases, leaving 3 bases not matched to a gene. This CDR3 spans 13 amino acids. The CDR3 is CSVGTGGVYGYTF. The CDR3 DNA is TGCAGCGTAGGGACAGGGGGCGTCTATGGCTACACCTTC.

The chain recombines TRBV7-9 with TRBJ2-3; no clear D gene. CDR1 SEHNR and CDR2 FQNEAQ come from the germline V gene (reference sequence). V was cut by 3 bases and J by 3 bases, with 7 bases left in between. The CDR3 is 13 amino acids. In DNA, the CDR3 is TGTGCCAGCAGCTTCGAAGATACAGATACGCAGTATTTT. It yields the protein CASSFEDTDTQYF.

The chain has TRBV29-1 and TRBJ2-3; D remains ambiguous. This CDR3 comprises 14 residues. Per the germline V gene, CDR1 is SQVTM and CDR2 is ANQGSEA. DNA for the CDR3: TGCAGTTCCCCTCCCGCAACAACGACAGATACGCAGTATTTT. Translating gives CSSPPATTTDTQYF.

On this clonotype: One end of the junction fails to match germline, which may point to a read error. The V call is TRBV7-9, the J call TRBJ2-5; 11 nucleotides agree with TRBD2. This CDR3 has 15 amino acids. Per germline, CDR1 SEHNR and CDR2 FQNEAQ (reference sequence). The CDR3 DNA reads TGTGTCAGCAGCTTAGTACTAGCGGGGGAAGAGACCCAGTACTTC. Translating it yields CVSSLVLAGEETQYF.

The chain uses TRBV4-2 and TRBJ1-2; D may be TRBD1 (6 bases). The V end lost 0 bases, the J end lost 5 bases, and 16 bases lay between the germline ends. Germline lookup yields CDR1 LGHNA and CDR2 YNFKEQ. The CDR3 loop spans 16 amino acids. The CDR3 DNA reads TGTGCCAGCAGCCAAGAGCAGGGGTGGTTAACTTATGGCTACACCTTC. It yields the protein CASSQEQGWLTYGYTF.

V and J are TRBV7-2 and TRBJ2-5, with D hard to call. Germline CDR1 and CDR2: SGHTA and FQGNSA. CDR3 length: 15 amino acids. Trimming pared 1 base from V and 3 bases from J, leaving 12 bases between. Here the CDR3 reads CASSLDGRPEETQYF. The CDR3 nucleotides read TGTGCCAGCAGCTTAGATGGGCGACCGGAAGAGACCCAGTACTTC.